The 28 T cell receptor beta chains below all came from one sample that was sequenced in a study of CD8 T cells in ankylosing spondylitis (dated by TCRdb to about 2017). No antigen has been identified for these receptors. Points the paper makes about the study in general: Blood from ankylosing spondylitis patients appeared to be characterized by a TCR beta motif composed of 7 to 9 highly homologous amino acid variants.

The library was obtained by 5' RACE. The sequencing machine was an Illumina HiSeq 2500. The public reads were quality trimmed at Q25 with fastp and then assembled into clones with MiXCR by TCRdb, keeping productive beta chains. All rows with the same CDR3 protein become a single entry with the most common DNA and genes. This sample is represented by some 840,000 distinct CDR3 sequences; approximately 12% of them were singletons. Roughly 0.51% of the sample comes from the top ten. Sequencing used blood, either unsorted or a sorted T cell fraction (not recorded which). The receptors shown here come from a male donor with ankylosing spondylitis.

This clonotype was observed at least ten times. The chain couples TRBV12-3 or TRBV12-4 to TRBJ2-1; no definite D call. The CDR3 runs to 13 residues. V dropped 3 bases and J dropped 7 bases, with 10 bases sitting between them. CDR3 region: CASSFHLENEQFF. CDR3 bases: TGTGCCAGCAGTTTCCATCTAGAGAATGAGCAGTTCTTC.

The V and J genes are TRBV10-2 and TRBJ2-2; 10 bases line up with TRBD2. J gave up 6 bases and V 8 bases, and 3 bases lay outside the gene matches. This CDR3 has 13 residues. The germline V gene has CDR1 WSHSY and CDR2 SAAADI. CDR3 coding DNA: TGCGCCAGCTATGGGACTAGCGCCGGGGAGCTGTTTTTT. It codes for CASYGTSAGELFF.

The CDR3 coding sequence is TGTGCCAGCAGTCGTTCCTCCCGCTACAATGAGCAGTTCTTC. Translation: CASSRSSRYNEQFF. V usage is TRBV6-1 and J usage is TRBJ2-1; D gene uncertain. V lost 5 bases and J lost 3, with 11 bases in between. The CDR3 has 14 amino acids. Germline CDR1 reads MNHNS; CDR2 reads SASEGT.

This clonotype has a handful of counts. J is TRBJ1-5 and V is TRBV25-1, with TRBD1 matching over 7 bases. The germline CDR1 and CDR2 sequences are MGHDK and SYGVNS. The trim removed 4 bases at V and 9 bases at J, leaving 3 bases unmatched. The CDR3 contains 12 residues. The CDR3 DNA sequence: TGTGCCAGCAGTGGACAGGGCCGGCCCCAGCATTTT. Translation gives CASSGQGRPQHF. Full variable domain (remainder filled in from reference TRBV25-1 and TRBJ1-5): EADIYQTPRYLVIGTGKKITLECSQTMGHDKMYWYQQDPGMELHLIHYSYGVNSTEKGDLSSESTVSRIRTEHFPLTLESARPSHTSQYLCASSGQGRPQHFGDGTRLSIL.

This clonotype was recorded at least ten times. The chain is built from TRBV20-1 and TRBJ2-5; a possible D gene is TRBD2 (6 bases). Germline CDR1 DFQATT, CDR2 SNEGSKA (reference sequence). The CDR3 length is 14 residues. V gave up 0 bases and J gave up 4 bases, with 12 bases separating them. CDR3 amino acids: CSARDALALETQYF. CDR3 DNA: TGCAGTGCTAGAGATGCACTAGCATTAGAGACCCAGTACTTC.

The chain combines TRBV20-1 with TRBJ2-5; TRBD1 aligns across 10 bases. From germline, CDR1 is DFQATT and CDR2 SNEGSKA (reference sequence). After removal of 5 bases from V and 2 bases from J, the junction contained 5 bases not matched to a gene. The CDR3 totals 14 residues. The CDR3 reads CSADRDRGQETQYF. Here the CDR3 DNA reads TGCAGTGCTGACCGGGACAGGGGTCAAGAGACCCAGTACTTC.

The CDR3, as DNA: TGTGCCAGCTCACCGCGGACAGGCCTTTTCTATAATTCACCCCTCCACTTT. This gives the protein CASSPRTGLFYNSPLHF. The V call is TRBV18, the J call TRBJ1-6; TRBD1 agrees at 7 bases. The V gene's germline CDR1 is KGHSH and CDR2 LQKENI. The CDR3 length is 17 residues. Trimming removed 3 bases from V and 3 bases from J; junction bases left unmatched: 8.

V and J are TRBV10-3 and TRBJ2-7; D possibly corresponds to TRBD2 (5 bases). Trimming took off 7 bases at V and 4 bases at J, with 14 bases between the two ends. Germline V gene data show CDR1 as ENHRY and CDR2 as SYGVKD. CDR3 length equals 13 residues. The chain's CDR3 is CAIKVSPGYEQYF. CDR3 sequence (DNA): TGTGCCATCAAGGTTTCCCCGGGGTACGAGCAGTACTTC.

This clonotype was counted ten times or more. CDR3 residues: CSVLFGGKNIQYF. CDR3 DNA sequence: TGCAGCGTTCTCTTTGGGGGTAAAAACATTCAGTACTTC. The rearrangement links TRBV29-1 to TRBJ2-4, with D possibly called TRBD1 or TRBD2 (5 bases each). The CDR3 length is 13 residues. With 5 bases removed from V and 4 bases from J, the gap between germline ends came to 12 bases. Germline lookup yields CDR1 SQVTM and CDR2 ANQGSEA.

This chain joins TRBV7-9 and TRBJ2-2; no clear D. Germline V gene lookup returns CDR1 SEHNR and CDR2 FQNEAQ (reference sequence). The CDR3 sequence is 14 residues long. Between the trimmed V and J ends, which lost 0 bases and 6 bases, there was a span of 8 bases. CDR3 in amino acids: CASSLALAPGELFF. CDR3 nucleotides: TGTGCCAGCAGCTTAGCGCTGGCCCCCGGGGAGCTGTTTTTT.

There are many counts of this clonotype. The gene calls are TRBV20-1 and TRBJ1-1; D unclear. V gave up 6 bases and J gave up 2 bases, with 19 bases separating them. CDR3 length: 15 residues. Germline V gene data show CDR1 as DFQATT and CDR2 as SNEGSKA (reference sequence). The CDR3 coding sequence is TGCAGTGCCACCGATCCTACCCTAGTTAACACTGAAGCTTTCTTT. This sequence encodes CSATDPTLVNTEAFF.

The table lists this clonotype with many counts. J is TRBJ2-5 and V is TRBV5-5; 10 nucleotides agree with TRBD1. The germline V gene has CDR1 SGHKS and CDR2 YYEKEE (reference sequence). V lost 2 bases and J lost 5; bases outside the gene matches: 3. The CDR3 has 14 amino acids. The CDR3 sequence: CASSFDRGHETQYF. CDR3 DNA: TGTGCCAGCAGCTTCGACAGGGGGCATGAGACCCAGTACTTC. Full variable domain (missing parts from reference TRBV5-5 and TRBJ2-5): DAGVTQSPTHLIKTRGQQVTLRCSPISGHKSVSWYQQVLGQGPQFIFQYYEKEERGRGNFPDRFSARQFPNYSSELNVNALLLGDSALYLCASSFDRGHETQYFGPGTRLLVL.

In its sample, this clonotype was seen a few times. J is TRBJ2-5 and V is TRBV7-2, with a tentative D call TRBD2 (5 bases). The V and J ends lost 5 bases and 0 bases respectively, with 10 bases between them. Germline V gene lookup returns CDR1 SGHTA and CDR2 FQGNSA. The CDR3 spans 14 residues. The CDR3 is CASSPDYYQETQYF. The CDR3 nucleotides are TGTGCCAGCAGCCCCGACTACTACCAAGAGACCCAGTACTTC.

The sample holds many counts of this clonotype. This sequence joins TRBV20-1 and TRBJ2-1, with 10 bases aligning to TRBD2. Germline CDR1 reads DFQATT; CDR2 reads SNEGSKA (reference sequence). V lost 0 bases and J lost 8; bases outside the gene matches: 7. The CDR3 is 15 residues long. CDR3 in DNA: TGCAGTGCTAGAGACCGGAGCGGGAGGGCCGATGAGCAGTTCTTC. Protein product: CSARDRSGRADEQFF.

This clonotype was recorded a few times. CDR3: CASSSHGGQGEAFF. Here the CDR3 DNA reads TGTGCCAGCAGCTCTCACGGGGGTCAGGGTGAAGCTTTCTTT. The chain is built from TRBV7-2 and TRBJ1-1; possibly TRBD1 for D (5 bases). Per the germline V gene, CDR1 is SGHTA and CDR2 is FQGNSA. CDR3 length equals 14 residues. Trimming took 4 bases from V and 7 from J, leaving 16 bases between them.

This clonotype has a count of ten or more. This chain links TRBV12-3 or TRBV12-4 with TRBJ2-3; D remains unclear. The CDR3 consists of 13 residues. The V end lost 3 bases, the J end lost 3 bases, and 7 bases lay between the germline ends. The CDR3 is CASSLSETDTQYF. The DNA of the CDR3 is TGTGCCAGCAGTTTGTCCGAGACAGATACGCAGTATTTT.

The chain couples TRBV7-2 to TRBJ2-1; 15 bases align to TRBD2. J gave up 8 bases and V 5 bases, and 4 bases lay outside the gene matches. CDR1 SGHTA and CDR2 FQGNSA come from the germline V gene. This CDR3 comprises 15 residues. CDR3 residues: CASSTGLAGGDEQFF. CDR3 bases: TGTGCCAGCAGCACCGGACTAGCGGGAGGGGATGAGCAGTTCTTC.

This clonotype was observed many times. The rearrangement links TRBV11-2 to TRBJ2-1, with TRBD2 matching 12 bases. Germline trimming cut 2 bases from V and 3 bases from J; bases unmatched to any gene: 8. The germline V gene encodes CDR1 SGHAT and CDR2 FQNNGV. This CDR3 spans 18 amino acids. The CDR3 region is CASSLMLRTSGIYNEQFF. CDR3 sequence (DNA): TGTGCCAGCAGCTTAATGCTTAGGACTAGCGGGATCTACAATGAGCAGTTCTTC.

This rearrangement joins TRBV20-1 to TRBJ1-1; D is perhaps TRBD1 (5 bases). Trimming pared 2 bases from V and 1 base from J, leaving 11 bases between. This CDR3 is 14 amino acids long. CDR1 DFQATT and CDR2 SNEGSKA come from the germline V gene (reference sequence). CDR3 DNA sequence: TGCAGTGCTAGACCGACAGAAAGGAACACTGAAGCTTTCTTT. As protein: CSARPTERNTEAFF.

The chain couples TRBV5-5 to TRBJ2-5, with 8 bases identical to TRBD2. The junction had 8 bases not matched to a gene; V was cut back by 4 bases and J by 3 bases. CDR1 SGHKS and CDR2 YYEKEE come from the germline V gene (reference sequence). The CDR3 has 15 amino acids. Here the CDR3 reads CASSRAGGSKETQYF. In nucleotides, the CDR3 is TGTGCCAGCAGCCGCGCGGGGGGTAGTAAAGAGACCCAGTACTTC.

This clonotype has just a few counts. J is TRBJ2-7 and V is TRBV5-5; D may be TRBD2 (6 bases). The germline V and J ends were trimmed by 0 bases and 3 bases, with 10 bases remaining between them. The CDR3 covers 14 residues. Germline V gene data show CDR1 as SGHKS and CDR2 as YYEKEE (reference sequence). Written as DNA, the CDR3 is TGTGCCAGCAGCTTGGCCTTCGGGGGCTACGAGCAGTACTTC. The encoded protein is CASSLAFGGYEQYF.

This clonotype was recorded at least ten times. This chain joins TRBV9 and TRBJ2-1, with D possibly TRBD1 on 5 matching bases. In germline, CDR1 is SGDLS, CDR2 YYNGEE. V gave up 0 bases and J gave up 3 bases, with 13 bases separating them. The CDR3 loop spans 16 amino acids. This CDR3 is CASSVAIQGSYNEQFF. DNA for the CDR3: TGTGCCAGCAGCGTAGCTATCCAGGGTAGCTACAATGAGCAGTTCTTC.

The genes are TRBV5-1 and TRBJ2-1, with 11 positions matching TRBD2. CDR3 size: 16 residues. In germline, CDR1 is SGHRS, CDR2 YFSETQ. The V segment lost 0 bases and the J segment 6 bases; nucleotides outside the gene matches: 5. The CDR3 sequence: CASSLELAGDGNEQFF. For the CDR3, the DNA is TGCGCCAGCAGCTTGGAACTAGCGGGAGATGGCAATGAGCAGTTCTTC. Based on the CDR3 plus reference TRBV5-1 and TRBJ2-1, the full variable domain is KAGVTQTPRYLIKTRGQQVTLSCSPISGHRSVSWYQQTPGQGLQFLFEYFSETQRNKGNFPGRFSGRQFSNSRSEMNVSTLELGDSALYLCASSLELAGDGNEQFFGPGTRLTVL.

This chain uses TRBV24-1 with TRBJ1-4; D remains ambiguous. Trimming shortened V by 6 bases and J by 7 bases, and 8 bases separated the two germline ends. This CDR3 has 12 amino acids. From germline, CDR1 is KGHDR and CDR2 SFDVKD. CDR3 sequence reads: CATSTTGEKLFF. The CDR3 DNA reads as TGTGCCACCAGTACAACGGGTGAAAAACTGTTTTTT.

This chain joins TRBV27 and TRBJ1-5, with 8 bases identical to TRBD1. Germline trimming cut 6 bases from V and 6 bases from J; bases unmatched to any gene: 7. Per germline, CDR1 MNHEY and CDR2 SMNVEV (reference sequence). This CDR3 comprises 14 residues. CDR3 in amino acids: CASSKDREGQPQHF. Written as DNA, the CDR3 is TGTGCCAGCAGCAAGGACAGGGAGGGTCAGCCCCAGCATTTT.

The chain joins TRBV27 to TRBJ2-7, with unresolved D. The CDR3 has 10 residues. From germline, CDR1 is MNHEY and CDR2 SMNVEV (reference sequence). Trimming removed 4 bases at V and 5 bases at J, with 3 bases between. The CDR3 sequence: CASSCHEQYF. The CDR3 DNA follows: TGTGCCAGCAGTTGCCACGAGCAGTACTTC.

The sample holds a few counts of this clonotype. The V gene is TRBV6-5, the J gene TRBJ1-1, with unresolved D. The CDR3 loop spans 12 amino acids. V shed 6 bases and J shed 7 bases, with 12 bases lying between them. In germline, CDR1 is MNHEY, CDR2 SVGAGI. CDR3 region: CASRQRYNEAFF. The CDR3 region has the DNA TGTGCCAGCAGGCAGCGATACAATGAAGCTTTCTTT.

In its sample, this clonotype was seen a few times. The V gene is TRBV10-3, the J gene TRBJ1-5; D remains ambiguous. V was pared by 4 bases and J by 2 bases, with 3 bases between. The CDR3 is 12 residues long. The V gene's germline CDR1 is ENHRY and CDR2 SYGVKD. The chain's CDR3 is CAISAGNQPQHF. In DNA form, the CDR3 reads TGTGCCATCAGTGCCGGCAATCAGCCCCAGCATTTT.